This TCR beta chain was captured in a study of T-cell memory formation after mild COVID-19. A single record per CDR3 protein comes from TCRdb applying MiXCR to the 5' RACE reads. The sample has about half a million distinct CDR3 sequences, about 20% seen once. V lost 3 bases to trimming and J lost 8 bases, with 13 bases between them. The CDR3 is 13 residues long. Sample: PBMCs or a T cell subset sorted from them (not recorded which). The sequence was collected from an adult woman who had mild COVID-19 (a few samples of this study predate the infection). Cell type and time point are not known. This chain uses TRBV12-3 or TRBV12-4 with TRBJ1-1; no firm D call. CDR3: CASSFLPLGEAFF. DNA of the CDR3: TGTGCCAGCAGTTTCTTACCCCTTGGGGAAGCTTTCTTT.